These 4 T cell receptor beta chains came from one sample sequenced in a study of T cell responses to AZD1222 COVID-19 vaccine. Some clones are missing from TCRdb's copy, which holds only in-frame ones; the method was immunoSEQ multiplex PCR. There are over 150,000 clones in the sample; less than 95% occur only once, and approximately 1.5% lies in the top ten. This sample comprised peripheral blood, obtained on day 0 of AZD1222 vaccination. The receptors were gathered from an adult in good health.

The CDR3 nucleotides read TGTGCCAGCAGAGGTCCTAATAATGAAAAACTGTTTTTT. The encoded protein is CASRGPNNEKLFF. The chain carries TRBV2 and TRBJ1-4; D gene uncertain. Per the germline V gene, CDR1 is SNHLY and CDR2 is FYNNEI. V gave up 6 bases and J gave up 4 bases, with 9 bases separating them. The CDR3 sequence is 13 residues long. The complete variable domain, with remaining parts taken from reference TRBV2 and TRBJ1-4, reads EPEVTQTPSHQVTQMGQEVILRCVPISNHLYFYWYRQILGQKVEFLVSFYNNEISEKSEIFDDQFSVERPDGSNFTLKIRSTKLEDSAMYFCASRGPNNEKLFFGSGTQLSVL.

In its sample, this clone was seen once. This chain connects TRBV21-1 to TRBJ2-7; the table's D call, TRBD1, has no DNA check behind it. TRBV21-1 is flagged as a pseudogene. The CDR3 loop spans 12 amino acids. The CDR3 DNA is TGTGCCAGCTTTTCACATATCTACGAGCAGTACTTC. Its protein product is CASFSHIYEQYF.

The genes are TRBV11-3 and TRBJ1-6; tentative D call: TRBD1 (6 bases). Looked up from germline, CDR1 is SGHNT and CDR2 is YENEEA. The CDR3 extends over 15 amino acids. V was pared by 0 bases and J by 14 bases, with 17 bases between. In DNA form, the CDR3 reads TGTGCCAGCAGCTTAGAGGACCTATCCCGGGACACCCTCCACTTT. Amino acids: CASSLEDLSRDTLHF.

This clone was seen a handful of times. Written as DNA, the CDR3 is TGTGCCAGCAGTACCTCTAGGACAGGCTCCTACGAGCAGTACTTC. It encodes CASSTSRTGSYEQYF. V gene TRBV6-5 combines with J gene TRBJ2-7; 7 bases agree with TRBD1. Germline CDR1 MNHEY, CDR2 SVGAGI. CDR3 length equals 15 residues. The J segment lost 0 bases and the V segment lost 5 bases, leaving 7 bases of the junction unmatched.